This T cell receptor beta chain was identified during a study of T cells in Graves' hyperthyroidism and ophthalmopathy. Per germline, CDR1 SGHVS and CDR2 FQNEAQ. The CDR3 is made up of 14 amino acids. V gave up 4 bases and J gave up 0 bases, with 8 bases separating them. This clonotype was observed at least ten times. A 10 ml volume of fresh peripheral blood provided the PBMCs. Regions amplified from RNA transcripts were the TCR beta CDR3 regions. The TCR CDR3 first-round RT-PCR relied on the HTBI primer set. TCRdb re-analysed the multiplex PCR reads in MiXCR, keeping a single row per CDR3 protein. In the table there are about 210,000 distinct CDR3 sequences, 17% of which are singletons.

This chain connects TRBV7-8 to TRBJ2-3; D unresolved. The source is a middle-aged man with Graves' hyperthyroidism. The sequenced sample consisted of blood. The CDR3 coding sequence is TGTGCCAGCAGCTATAGCCTGAGCACAGATACGCAGTATTTT. Its translation is CASSYSLSTDTQYF.